The 31 T cell receptor beta chains listed next were all sequenced from one sample in a study of blood T cell repertoires in COVID-19. The protocol was immunoSEQ multiplex PCR, while the TCRdb copy is restricted to in-frame clones and leaves out a portion. In the table there are 150,000 to 200,000 clones, around 85% of which are singletons. The sequenced sample consisted of peripheral blood. The receptors were sampled from a man aged 65 to 85 with active or convalescent COVID-19.

The DNA of the CDR3 is TGCAGCGTTCCCCCGGGGGACAGCCCATTTAGCACAGATACGCAGTATTTT. Its protein is CSVPPGDSPFSTDTQYF. The J gene is TRBJ2-3, the V gene TRBV29-1; possible D gene TRBD1, 7 bases. CDR1 is SQVTM and CDR2 is ANQGSEA in the germline V gene. The CDR3 is made up of 17 amino acids. V shed 5 bases and J shed 0 bases, with 21 bases lying between them.

The chain has TRBV10-3 and TRBJ1-2; D unclear. The CDR3 is 13 residues long. Trimming left V 3 bases short and J 2 bases short, with 7 bases between. Per germline, CDR1 ENHRY and CDR2 SYGVKD. DNA of the CDR3: TGTGCCATCAGTGATAGGAGGAACTATGGCTACACCTTC. Its translation: CAISDRRNYGYTF.

The chain combines TRBV11-2 with TRBJ1-1, with D possibly TRBD1 on 6 matching bases. From germline, CDR1 is SGHAT and CDR2 FQNNGV. This CDR3 is built from 14 residues. V lost 2 bases and J lost 5, with 12 bases in between. CDR3 region: CASSLQGLRTEAFF. CDR3 in DNA: TGTGCCAGCAGCTTACAGGGGCTTCGGACTGAAGCTTTCTTT.

This chain uses TRBV11-2 with TRBJ2-1; 12 positions agree with TRBD2. The length of the CDR3 is 17 residues. Germline CDR1 and CDR2: SGHAT and FQNNGV. With 4 bases clipped from V and 0 bases from J, the junction kept 4 bases outside the gene matches. The DNA of the CDR3 is TGTGCCAGCAGCTCCAGACTAGCGGGGGACTCCTACAATGAGCAGTTCTTC. Translation: CASSSRLAGDSYNEQFF.

The chain is built from TRBV5-1 and TRBJ2-7; D unresolved. Germline lookup yields CDR1 SGHRS and CDR2 YFSETQ. The CDR3 consists of 13 residues. V was cut by 2 bases and J by 3 bases, with 9 bases left in between. CDR3 in amino acids: CASSFGGDYEQYF. DNA of the CDR3: TGCGCCAGCAGCTTTGGCGGAGACTACGAGCAGTACTTC.

This clone was observed many times. The chain has TRBV19 and TRBJ2-6; weak D call: TRBD1 (6 bases). CDR3 length: 18 amino acids. Germline V gives CDR1 LNHDA, CDR2 SQIVND (reference sequence). The V and J ends lost 6 bases and 0 bases respectively, with 18 bases between them. CDR3 protein: CASSRDRHTLSGANVLTF. The CDR3, as DNA: TGTGCCAGTAGCCGCGACAGGCATACGCTCTCTGGGGCCAACGTCCTGACTTTC.

The rearrangement links TRBV20-1 to TRBJ2-7; possibly TRBD1 for D (6 bases). This CDR3 has 16 amino acids. Deletions cut 3 bases from V and 0 bases from J, with 18 bases between. Germline lookup yields CDR1 DFQATT and CDR2 SNEGSKA (reference sequence). The CDR3 DNA is TGCAGTGCTAGTCCCTTACGTTCGGGACACTCCTACGAGCAGTACTTC. Translating it yields CSASPLRSGHSYEQYF.

The chain recombines TRBV9 with TRBJ2-1; 8 bases line up with TRBD2. CDR3 length equals 15 residues. Germline trimming cut 1 base from V and 4 bases from J; bases unmatched to any gene: 4. Germline assignment: CDR1 SGDLS and CDR2 YYNGEE. In nucleotides, the CDR3 is TGTGCCAGCAGCGTATCTAGCGGGCTATACAATGAGCAGTTCTTC. This sequence encodes CASSVSSGLYNEQFF.

The chain couples TRBV28 to TRBJ1-2, with D maybe TRBD1 (6 bases). Germline V CDR1 and CDR2: MDHEN, SYDVKM. This CDR3 region has 14 residues. V was pared by 6 bases and J by 3 bases, with 14 bases between. CDR3 sequence (DNA): TGTGCCAGCAGGACGGCAGGGGAGTACTATGGCTACACCTTC. This translates into CASRTAGEYYGYTF.

This chain connects TRBV6-5 to TRBJ1-2, with D possibly being TRBD1 (5 bases). Between the trimmed V and J ends, which lost 9 bases and 8 bases, there was a span of 16 bases. Germline V gene sequence: CDR1 MNHEY, CDR2 SVGAGI. The CDR3 sequence is 12 residues long. The CDR3 DNA reads as TGTGCCAGGGGGGGAGGGGCGGAGGGCTACACCTTC. This encodes CARGGGAEGYTF.

This clone appeared a single time. The chain recombines TRBV6-5 with TRBJ1-2; 9 bases line up with TRBD1. This CDR3 is 14 amino acids long. The ends lost 5 bases at V and 8 bases at J; junction bases unmatched: 9. CDR1 is MNHEY and CDR2 is SVGAGI in the germline V gene. In DNA form, the CDR3 reads TGTGCCAGCAGTCTGGGACAGGGAACAGGGGGCTACACCTTC. It encodes CASSLGQGTGGYTF.

The CDR3 coding sequence is TGTGCCAGCGGAAACAGGGAAACCTACGAGCAGTACTTC. It yields the protein CASGNRETYEQYF. The V call is TRBV6-1, the J call TRBJ2-7; tentative D call: TRBD1 (6 bases). Trimming removed 8 bases at V and 2 bases at J, with 13 bases between. Germline-derived CDR1 and CDR2 are MNHNS and SASEGT. CDR3 length equals 13 residues.

The chain has TRBV18 and TRBJ2-2, with 7 bases identical to TRBD1. The CDR3 is 14 amino acids. V lost 4 bases, J lost 5 bases, and 4 bases stayed unmatched. Germline V gene lookup returns CDR1 KGHSH and CDR2 LQKENI. As DNA, the CDR3 is TGTGCCAGCTCACAGTCGGGACAGACCGGGGAGCTGTTTTTT. This sequence encodes CASSQSGQTGELFF.

V gene TRBV18 combines with J gene TRBJ2-7; no clear D gene. The CDR3 runs 14 residues. Germline CDR1 is KGHSH and CDR2 is LQKENI. V dropped 5 bases and J dropped 2 bases, with 13 bases sitting between them. CDR3 region: CASSVRRLTYEQYF. In DNA, the CDR3 is TGTGCCAGCTCAGTCCGGCGACTCACCTACGAGCAGTACTTC.

This clone showed up just once. The V call is TRBV4-3, the J call TRBJ1-2, with 10 bases fitting TRBD1. Looked up from germline, CDR1 is LGHNA and CDR2 is YSLEER. The V gene end was trimmed by 2 bases and the J gene end by 4 bases; junction bases not matched to a gene: 4. The CDR3 sequence is 15 residues long. The CDR3 loop reads CASSQPGTGVYGYTF. For the CDR3, the DNA is TGCGCCAGCAGCCAACCCGGGACAGGGGTCTATGGCTACACCTTC.

V is TRBV6-5 and J is TRBJ1-6, with 9 bases matching TRBD1. Germline lookup yields CDR1 MNHEY and CDR2 SVGAGI. The CDR3 extends over 15 amino acids. After removal of 4 bases from V and 7 bases from J, the junction contained 5 bases not matched to a gene. The CDR3 nucleotides are TGTGCCAGCAGTTTGGGACAGGGAGGGAATTCACCCCTCCACTTT. Protein: CASSLGQGGNSPLHF.

The chain is built from TRBV15 and TRBJ1-4; 8 positions match TRBD1. The CDR3 is 15 residues long. V gave up 1 base and J gave up 8 bases; unmatched junction bases: 6. Germline values: CDR1 LNHNV, CDR2 YYDKDF (reference sequence). This CDR3 reads CATSRAGGFDEKLFF. The CDR3 DNA reads TGTGCCACCAGCAGAGCAGGGGGCTTTGACGAAAAACTGTTTTTT.

The chain joins TRBV27 to TRBJ2-7, with D perhaps matching TRBD2 (5 bases). CDR3 size: 13 residues. V was cut by 0 bases and J by 6 bases, with 9 bases left in between. Germline V gene sequence: CDR1 MNHEY, CDR2 SMNVEV (reference sequence). CDR3 coding DNA: TGTGCCAGCAGTTTATCACGGGGTGGCGAGCAGTACTTC. Protein sequence: CASSLSRGGEQYF.

This clone was recorded a few times. V and J are TRBV5-1 and TRBJ2-1; TRBD2 aligns across 12 bases. The CDR3 loop spans 16 amino acids. Germline V gives CDR1 SGHRS, CDR2 YFSETQ. V shed 0 bases and J 4 bases; nucleotides not matched to a gene: 2. The CDR3, as DNA: TGCGCCAGCAGCTTGGGACTAGCGGGGGTTTACAATGAGCAGTTCTTC. This gives the protein CASSLGLAGVYNEQFF.

The chain recombines TRBV6-6 with TRBJ2-5, with 7 bases matching TRBD1. The CDR3 runs to 14 residues. Germline V gene data show CDR1 as MNHNY and CDR2 as SVGAGI (reference sequence). V gave up 5 bases and J gave up 3 bases; unmatched junction bases: 6. The CDR3 DNA reads TGTGCCAGCAGTCCACCGGGACAGAAAGAGACCCAGTACTTC. Encoded protein: CASSPPGQKETQYF.

V is TRBV6-6 and J is TRBJ1-2; the match to TRBD1 covers 7 bases. This CDR3 is built from 13 residues. The V gene end was trimmed by 6 bases and the J gene end by 3 bases; junction bases not matched to a gene: 4. The germline CDR1 and CDR2 sequences are MNHNY and SVGAGI (reference sequence). The CDR3 DNA follows: TGTGCCAGCAGACTCGGACAGGACTATGGCTACACCTTC. This encodes CASRLGQDYGYTF.

The J gene is TRBJ1-5, the V gene TRBV21-1. TRBV21-1 is noted as a pseudogene. The CDR3 totals 14 residues. The CDR3 reads CASSKGGRNQPQHF. The CDR3 DNA reads TGTGCCAGCAGCAAAGGAGGGCGCAATCAGCCCCAGCATTTT.

The genes are TRBV6-5 and TRBJ1-5; TRBD1 aligns across 7 bases. This CDR3 comprises 14 residues. In germline, CDR1 is MNHEY, CDR2 SVGAGI. Trimming took 6 bases from V and 5 from J; bases not matched to a gene: 7. The CDR3 coding sequence is TGTGCCAGCAGCCCAGGGGGGATTGATCAGCCCCAGCATTTT. Its translation: CASSPGGIDQPQHF.

This chain connects TRBV6-5 to TRBJ1-2; 8 nucleotides align to TRBD1. The CDR3 length is 15 residues. Germline assignment: CDR1 MNHEY and CDR2 SVGAGI. Trimming cost V 5 bases and J 1 base; bases outside gene matches: 6. Here the CDR3 reads CASSLRTGYNYGYTF. The CDR3 coding sequence is TGTGCCAGCAGTCTTCGGACAGGGTATAACTATGGCTACACCTTC.

This rearrangement joins TRBV28 to TRBJ2-1; D unresolved. V dropped 5 bases and J dropped 3 bases, with 5 bases sitting between them. In germline, CDR1 is MDHEN, CDR2 SYDVKM. The length of the CDR3 is 12 residues. The CDR3 DNA sequence: TGTGCCAGCAGTCCCCTCTACAATGAGCAGTTCTTC. It translates to CASSPLYNEQFF.

The CDR3 DNA reads TGTGCCAGCAGTTCCCCCCAGAGGGTAGATACGCAGTATTTT. It codes for CASSSPQRVDTQYF. V is TRBV6-2 or TRBV6-3 and J is TRBJ2-3; D perhaps matches TRBD2 (5 bases). The CDR3 extends over 14 amino acids. The germline CDR1 and CDR2 sequences are MNHEY and SVGEGT. Trimming left V 4 bases short and J 5 bases short, with 13 bases between.

This chain uses TRBV27 with TRBJ2-2, with D perhaps matching TRBD2 (6 bases). V was pared by 2 bases and J by 6 bases, with 13 bases between. There are 15 residues in the CDR3. The V gene's germline CDR1 is MNHEY and CDR2 SMNVEV (reference sequence). This CDR3 reads CASSLNGGLPGELFF. The CDR3 bases are TGTGCCAGCAGTTTAAACGGGGGTCTTCCCGGGGAGCTGTTTTTT.

V and J are TRBV28 and TRBJ2-2; 7 bases line up with TRBD1. The CDR3 has 15 residues. J was trimmed by 1 base and V by 4 bases; bases with no gene match: 3. Germline CDR1 reads MDHEN; CDR2 reads SYDVKM. The chain's CDR3 is CASSWDSLNTGELFF. The CDR3 DNA reads as TGTGCCAGCAGTTGGGACAGCTTGAACACCGGGGAGCTGTTTTTT.

The chain has TRBV5-1 and TRBJ2-2; D ambiguous. Germline V gives CDR1 SGHRS, CDR2 YFSETQ. CDR3 length: 16 amino acids. Trimming pared 0 bases from V and 4 bases from J, leaving 13 bases between. CDR3 sequence reads: CASSLVVTPSTGELFF. Here the CDR3 DNA reads TGCGCCAGCAGCTTGGTCGTTACCCCGAGCACCGGGGAGCTGTTTTTT. The whole variable domain, filled in from reference TRBV5-1 and TRBJ2-2, reads KAGVTQTPRYLIKTRGQQVTLSCSPISGHRSVSWYQQTPGQGLQFLFEYFSETQRNKGNFPGRFSGRQFSNSRSEMNVSTLELGDSALYLCASSLVVTPSTGELFFGEGSRLTVL.

CDR3 sequence reads: CASSIRVGGVSNQPQHF. Written as DNA, the CDR3 is TGTGCCAGCTCAATTAGGGTAGGGGGGGTTAGCAATCAGCCCCAGCATTTT. V gene TRBV7-6 combines with J gene TRBJ1-5; D may be TRBD1 (6 bases). The germline CDR1 and CDR2 sequences are SGHVS and FNYEAQ. The CDR3 is made up of 17 amino acids. Trimming took off 8 bases at V and 0 bases at J, with 20 bases between the two ends.

V usage is TRBV9 and J usage is TRBJ2-5, with D possibly matching TRBD1 (6 bases). This CDR3 spans 17 amino acids. V was cut by 0 bases and J by 2 bases, with 17 bases left in between. Germline CDR1 and CDR2: SGDLS and YYNGEE. The CDR3 nucleotides are TGTGCCAGCAGCGTAGGGGCAGGCCAGGGGTGGCAAGAGACCCAGTACTTC. It is translated as CASSVGAGQGWQETQYF.